This T cell receptor beta chain came from a study of regulatory T cells in long-lasting Graves disease. The germline gives CDR1 MDHEN, CDR2 SYDVKM. The CDR3 is 14 amino acids. The V and J ends lost 8 bases and 0 bases respectively, with 11 bases between them. Stated time point: persistent/refractory GD, antithyroid drugs over 5 years with positive TRAb. Making the TCR library involved RNA that had been extracted from PBMCs. Worth noting for this clonotype: Its cognate antigen is unknown.

Study-wide results and limits: Public clonotype sharing was higher in persistent than newly diagnosed patients. Persistent Graves' patients showed a TCR diversity that was lower than that of newly diagnosed ones. Persistent disease showed a preference for TRBV28, TRBJ1-2 and TRBJ2-5.

Researchers made TCR beta libraries by using iRepertoire HTBI primers and running Arm-PCR on CDR3 regions. Original processing notes: From all samples, identification returned over 13 TRBJ and about 60 TRBV segments. TCRdb re-analysed the multiplex PCR reads in MiXCR, keeping a single row per CDR3 protein. Here the V and J calls rest on TCRdb's processing, not on the authors' analysis. The table records approximately 360,000 distinct CDR3 sequences, roughly 24% of them present only once. This chain links TRBV28 with TRBJ1-5, with D unclear. The sequence came from a woman between 40 and 55 years old with Graves disease. The input for sequencing was peripheral blood mononuclear cells (PBMCs), taken when the disease was refractory, from a patient treated with antithyroid drugs. CDR3 in amino acids: CASPPGGSNQPQHF. DNA of the CDR3: TGTGCCAGCCCCCCCGGTGGTAGCAATCAGCCCCAGCATTTT.